This T cell receptor beta chain was found in a study of Graves' ophthalmopathy and Graves' hyperthyroidism. Whole-study results and caveats: Most expanded clonotypes in thyroid above 0.001 frequency also showed up in blood. Distinction of ophthalmopathy from stable hyperthyroidism by a 13-signature model reached nearly 90% sensitivity and approximately 80% specificity.

This clonotype was detected many times. Its antigen is not identified. Amplification of the TCR beta CDR3 regions used RNA transcripts (as template). Following a first-round RT-PCR that used HTBI primers, a second-round multiplex PCR was carried out. A single record per CDR3 protein comes from TCRdb applying MiXCR to the multiplex PCR reads. The repertoire holds about half a million distinct CDR3 sequences, with over 13% as singletons. Germline CDR1 MGHRA, CDR2 YSYEKL. This CDR3 spans 12 amino acids. Trimming pared 6 bases from V and 3 bases from J, leaving 8 bases between. Source material: blood. The source is a woman aged 25 to 39 with Graves' ophthalmopathy. The chain is built from TRBV4-1 and TRBJ2-5, with D unresolved. Here the CDR3 reads CASRGFKETQYF. DNA of the CDR3: TGCGCCAGCAGGGGATTTAAAGAGACCCAGTACTTC.